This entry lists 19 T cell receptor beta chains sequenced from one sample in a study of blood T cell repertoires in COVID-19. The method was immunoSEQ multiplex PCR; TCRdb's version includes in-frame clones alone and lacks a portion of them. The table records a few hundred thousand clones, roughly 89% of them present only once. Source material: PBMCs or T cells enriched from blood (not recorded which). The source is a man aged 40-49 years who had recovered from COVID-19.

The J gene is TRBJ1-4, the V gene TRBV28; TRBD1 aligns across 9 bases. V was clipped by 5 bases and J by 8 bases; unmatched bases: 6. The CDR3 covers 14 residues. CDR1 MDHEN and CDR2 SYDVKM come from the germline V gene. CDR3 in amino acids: CASSTGQGHEKLFF. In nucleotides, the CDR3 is TGTGCCAGCAGTACGGGACAGGGACACGAAAAACTGTTTTTT.

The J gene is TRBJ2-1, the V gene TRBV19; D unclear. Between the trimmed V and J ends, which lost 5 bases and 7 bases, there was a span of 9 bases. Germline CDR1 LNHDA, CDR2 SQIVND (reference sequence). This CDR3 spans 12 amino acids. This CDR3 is CASSHNRNEQFF. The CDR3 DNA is TGTGCCAGTAGTCATAATAGAAATGAGCAGTTCTTC.

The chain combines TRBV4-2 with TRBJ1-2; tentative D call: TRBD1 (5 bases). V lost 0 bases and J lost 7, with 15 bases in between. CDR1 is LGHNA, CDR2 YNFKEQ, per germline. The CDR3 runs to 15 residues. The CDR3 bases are TGTGCCAGCAGCCAAGATTCCGCAGGGCAGGTTGGCTACACCTTC. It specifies CASSQDSAGQVGYTF.

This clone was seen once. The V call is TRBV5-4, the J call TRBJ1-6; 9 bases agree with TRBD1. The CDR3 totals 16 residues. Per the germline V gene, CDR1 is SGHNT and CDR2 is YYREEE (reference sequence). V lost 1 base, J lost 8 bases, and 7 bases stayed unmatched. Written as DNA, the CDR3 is TGTGCCAGCAGCTTGCCACAGGGGGCAGACGATTCACCCCTCCACTTT. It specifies CASSLPQGADDSPLHF. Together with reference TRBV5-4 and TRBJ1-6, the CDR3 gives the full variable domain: ETGVTQSPTHLIKTRGQQVTLRCSSQSGHNTVSWYQQALGQGPQFIFQYYREEENGRGNFPPRFSGLQFPNYSSELNVNALELDDSALYLCASSLPQGADDSPLHFGNGTRLTVT.

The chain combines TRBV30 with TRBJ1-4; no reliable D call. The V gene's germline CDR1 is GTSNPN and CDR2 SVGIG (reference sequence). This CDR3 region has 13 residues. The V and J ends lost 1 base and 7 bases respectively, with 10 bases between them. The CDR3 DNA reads TGTGCCTGGAGTGGGGGTGGAGGTGAAAAACTGTTTTTT. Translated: CAWSGGGGEKLFF.

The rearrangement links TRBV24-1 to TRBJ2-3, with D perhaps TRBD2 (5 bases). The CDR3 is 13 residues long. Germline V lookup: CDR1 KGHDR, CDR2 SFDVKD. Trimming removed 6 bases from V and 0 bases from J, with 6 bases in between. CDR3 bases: TGTGCCACCAGTACGGGGAGCACAGATACGCAGTATTTT. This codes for CATSTGSTDTQYF.

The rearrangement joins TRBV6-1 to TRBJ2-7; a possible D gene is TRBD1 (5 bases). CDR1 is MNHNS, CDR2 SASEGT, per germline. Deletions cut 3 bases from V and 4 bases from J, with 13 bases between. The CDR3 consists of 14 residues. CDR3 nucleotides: TGTGCCAGCAGTGATGGCCAGGGTGGTTACGAGCAGTACTTC. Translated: CASSDGQGGYEQYF.

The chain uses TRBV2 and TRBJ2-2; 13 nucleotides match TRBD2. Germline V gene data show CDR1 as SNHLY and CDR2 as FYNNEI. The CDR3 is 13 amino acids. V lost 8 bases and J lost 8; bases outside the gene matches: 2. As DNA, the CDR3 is TGTGCCAGCCGGACTAGCGGGAGTGGGGAGCTGTTTTTT. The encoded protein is CASRTSGSGELFF. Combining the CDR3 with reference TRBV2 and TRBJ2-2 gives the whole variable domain EPEVTQTPSHQVTQMGQEVILRCVPISNHLYFYWYRQILGQKVEFLVSFYNNEISEKSEIFDDQFSVERPDGSNFTLKIRSTKLEDSAMYFCASRTSGSGELFFGEGSRLTVL.

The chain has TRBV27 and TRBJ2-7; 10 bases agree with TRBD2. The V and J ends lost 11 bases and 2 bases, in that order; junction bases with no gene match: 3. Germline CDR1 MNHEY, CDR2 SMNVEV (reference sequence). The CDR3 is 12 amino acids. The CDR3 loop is CAEREGPYEQYF. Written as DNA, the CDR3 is TGTGCCGAGCGGGAGGGCCCCTACGAGCAGTACTTC.

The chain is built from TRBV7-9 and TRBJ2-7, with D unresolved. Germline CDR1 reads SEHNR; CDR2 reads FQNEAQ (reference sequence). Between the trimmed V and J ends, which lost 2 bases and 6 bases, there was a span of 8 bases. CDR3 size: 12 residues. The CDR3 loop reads CASSLPTLEQYF. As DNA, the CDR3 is TGTGCCAGCAGCTTACCTACTCTCGAGCAGTACTTC. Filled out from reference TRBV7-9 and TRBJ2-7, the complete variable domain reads DTGVSQNPRHKITKRGQNVTFRCDPISEHNRLYWYRQTLGQGPEFLTYFQNEAQLEKSRLLSDRFSAERPKGSFSTLEIQRTEQGDSAMYLCASSLPTLEQYFGPGTRLTVT.

As DNA, the CDR3 is TGTGCCAGCACCTCCTCGCCCGGGACAGGCGGAGCTTTCTTT. Translation gives CASTSSPGTGGAFF. V and J are TRBV27 and TRBJ1-1; TRBD1 matches 8 bases. V gave up 7 bases and J gave up 10 bases; unmatched junction bases: 14. The CDR3 loop spans 14 amino acids. The germline CDR1 and CDR2 sequences are MNHEY and SMNVEV (reference sequence).

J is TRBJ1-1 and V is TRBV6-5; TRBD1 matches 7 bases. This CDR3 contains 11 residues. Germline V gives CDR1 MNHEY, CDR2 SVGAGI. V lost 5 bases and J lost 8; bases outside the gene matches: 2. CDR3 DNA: TGTGCCAGCAGTCAGGACAGGGAAGCTTTCTTT. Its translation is CASSQDREAFF.

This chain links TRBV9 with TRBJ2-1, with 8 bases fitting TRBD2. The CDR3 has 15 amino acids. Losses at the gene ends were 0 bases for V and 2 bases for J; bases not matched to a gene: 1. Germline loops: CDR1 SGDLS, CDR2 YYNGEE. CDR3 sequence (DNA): TGTGCCAGCAGCGTAGGAGCGGGAGCCTACAATGAGCAGTTCTTC. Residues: CASSVGAGAYNEQFF.

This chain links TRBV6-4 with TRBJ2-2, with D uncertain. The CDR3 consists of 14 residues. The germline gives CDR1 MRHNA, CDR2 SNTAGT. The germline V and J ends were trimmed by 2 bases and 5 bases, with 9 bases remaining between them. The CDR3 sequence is CASSDGLRTGELFF. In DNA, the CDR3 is TGTGCCAGCAGTGACGGGCTCAGGACCGGGGAGCTGTTTTTT.

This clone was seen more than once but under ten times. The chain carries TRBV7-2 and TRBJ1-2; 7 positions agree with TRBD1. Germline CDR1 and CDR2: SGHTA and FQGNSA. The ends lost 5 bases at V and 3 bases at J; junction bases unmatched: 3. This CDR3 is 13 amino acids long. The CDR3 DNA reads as TGTGCCAGCAGCCCTGGACAGGACTATGGCTACACCTTC. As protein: CASSPGQDYGYTF.

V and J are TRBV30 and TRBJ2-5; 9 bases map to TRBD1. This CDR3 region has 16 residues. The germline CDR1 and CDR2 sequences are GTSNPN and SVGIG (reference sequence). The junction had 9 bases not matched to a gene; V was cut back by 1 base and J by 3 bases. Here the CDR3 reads CAWSEGTGGREETQYF. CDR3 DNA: TGTGCCTGGAGTGAAGGAACAGGGGGCCGAGAAGAGACCCAGTACTTC.

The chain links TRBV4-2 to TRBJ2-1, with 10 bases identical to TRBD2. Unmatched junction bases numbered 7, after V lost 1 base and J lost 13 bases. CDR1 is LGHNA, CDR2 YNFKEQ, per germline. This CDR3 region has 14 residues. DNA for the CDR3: TGTGCCAGCAGCCAAGTTACTAGCGGGGTCATCCAGTTCTTC. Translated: CASSQVTSGVIQFF.

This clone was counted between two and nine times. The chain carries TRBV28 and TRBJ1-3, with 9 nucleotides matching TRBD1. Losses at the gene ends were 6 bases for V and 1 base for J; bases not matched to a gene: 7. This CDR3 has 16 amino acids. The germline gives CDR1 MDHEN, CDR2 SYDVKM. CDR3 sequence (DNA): TGTGCCAGCAGGGGCCGGGACAGGGTGTCTGGAAACACCATATATTTT. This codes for CASRGRDRVSGNTIYF.

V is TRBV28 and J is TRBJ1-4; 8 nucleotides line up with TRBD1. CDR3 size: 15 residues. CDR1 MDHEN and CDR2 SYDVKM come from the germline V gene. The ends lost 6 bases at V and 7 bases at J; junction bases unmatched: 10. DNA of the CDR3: TGTGCCAGCAGCGATAGACAGGGGTTAAGTGAAAAACTGTTTTTT. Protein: CASSDRQGLSEKLFF.